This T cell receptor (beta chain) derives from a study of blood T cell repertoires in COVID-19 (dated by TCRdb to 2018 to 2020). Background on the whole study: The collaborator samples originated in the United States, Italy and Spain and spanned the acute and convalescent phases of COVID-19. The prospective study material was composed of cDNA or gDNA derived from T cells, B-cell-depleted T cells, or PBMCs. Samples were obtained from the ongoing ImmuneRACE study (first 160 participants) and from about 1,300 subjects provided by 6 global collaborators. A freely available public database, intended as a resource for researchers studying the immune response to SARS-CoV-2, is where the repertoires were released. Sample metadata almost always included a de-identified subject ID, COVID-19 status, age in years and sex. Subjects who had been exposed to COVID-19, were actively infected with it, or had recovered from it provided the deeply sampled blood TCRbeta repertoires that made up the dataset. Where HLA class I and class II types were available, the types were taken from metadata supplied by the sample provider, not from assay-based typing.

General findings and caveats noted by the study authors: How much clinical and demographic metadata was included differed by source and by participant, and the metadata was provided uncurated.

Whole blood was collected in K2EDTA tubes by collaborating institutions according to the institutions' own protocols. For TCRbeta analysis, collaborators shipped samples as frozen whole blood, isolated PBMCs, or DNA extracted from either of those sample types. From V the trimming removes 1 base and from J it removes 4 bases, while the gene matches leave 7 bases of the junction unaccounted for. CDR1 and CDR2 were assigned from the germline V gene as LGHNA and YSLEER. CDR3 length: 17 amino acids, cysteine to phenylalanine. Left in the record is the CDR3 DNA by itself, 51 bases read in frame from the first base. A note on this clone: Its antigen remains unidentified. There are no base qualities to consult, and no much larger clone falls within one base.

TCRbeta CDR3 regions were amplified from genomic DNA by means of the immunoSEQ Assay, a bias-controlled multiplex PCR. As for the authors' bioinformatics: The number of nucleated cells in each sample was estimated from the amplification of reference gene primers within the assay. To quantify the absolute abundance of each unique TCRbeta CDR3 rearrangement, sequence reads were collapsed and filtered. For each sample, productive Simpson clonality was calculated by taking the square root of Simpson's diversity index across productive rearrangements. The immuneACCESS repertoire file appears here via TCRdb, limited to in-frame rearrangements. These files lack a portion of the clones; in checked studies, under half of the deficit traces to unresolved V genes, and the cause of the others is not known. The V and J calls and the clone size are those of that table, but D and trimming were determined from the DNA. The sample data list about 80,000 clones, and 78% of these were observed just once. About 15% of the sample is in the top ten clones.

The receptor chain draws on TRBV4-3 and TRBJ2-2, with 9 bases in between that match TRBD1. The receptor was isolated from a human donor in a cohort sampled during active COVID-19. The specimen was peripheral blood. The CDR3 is CASSQGTGGASTGELFF. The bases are TGCGCCAGCAGCCAAGGTACAGGGGGCGCCAGCACCGGGGAGCTGTTTTTT.